Shown below are 20 T cell receptor beta chains from a single sample sequenced in a study of T cell responses to AZD1222 COVID-19 vaccine. The repertoire was sequenced with immunoSEQ multiplex PCR; TCRdb's copy has only in-frame clones and lacks some. Among roughly 100,000 clones, about 86% were seen once, and the ten largest hold 1.2% to 1.5%. This sample comprised peripheral blood, obtained on day 0 of AZD1222 vaccination. These receptors were obtained from an adult in good health.

CDR3 loop: CASSLASGSYNEQFF. CDR3 nucleotide sequence: TGTGCCAGCAGTTTAGCTAGCGGCTCCTACAATGAGCAGTTCTTC. The chain employs TRBV6-2 or TRBV6-3 and TRBJ2-1; 7 positions match TRBD2. The germline V gene has CDR1 MNHEY and CDR2 SVGEGT. CDR3 length: 15 residues. After removal of 4 bases from V and 0 bases from J, the junction contained 3 bases not matched to a gene.

This clone was counted a few times. This chain links TRBV2 with TRBJ1-5, with TRBD1 identical over 10 bases. With 7 bases clipped from V and 4 bases from J, the junction kept 4 bases outside the gene matches. The CDR3 has 14 amino acids. CDR1 and CDR2 from the germline V gene are SNHLY and FYNNEI. The CDR3 here is CASTGTGVNQPQHF. The CDR3 nucleotides are TGTGCCAGCACCGGGACAGGGGTGAATCAGCCCCAGCATTTT.

V and J are TRBV19 and TRBJ1-1, with D unresolved. V shed 1 base and J shed 5 bases, with 5 bases lying between them. Germline CDR1 reads LNHDA; CDR2 reads SQIVND (reference sequence). This CDR3 spans 12 amino acids. Here the CDR3 reads CASSIASTEAFF. DNA of the CDR3: TGTGCCAGTAGTATAGCTTCGACTGAAGCTTTCTTT.

The chain employs TRBV19 and TRBJ2-5; no clear D. This CDR3 comprises 11 residues. V lost 7 bases and J lost 7, with 10 bases in between. Germline assignment: CDR1 LNHDA and CDR2 SQIVND (reference sequence). Here the CDR3 reads CASTSTGTQYF. CDR3 sequence (DNA): TGTGCCAGTACTTCAACGGGGACCCAGTACTTC.

The chain joins TRBV7-9 to TRBJ2-3; 7 bases are a match to TRBD2. This CDR3 comprises 15 residues. Germline assignment: CDR1 SEHNR and CDR2 FQNEAQ (reference sequence). V lost 2 bases to trimming and J lost 2 bases; unmatched junction nucleotides: 4. The DNA of the CDR3 is TGTGCCAGCAGCTTAAGCGGGACCTTCACAGATACGCAGTATTTT. Its translation: CASSLSGTFTDTQYF.

This clone has just one count. The rearrangement joins TRBV4-3 to TRBJ2-7; a possible D gene is TRBD1 (5 bases). The CDR3 extends over 15 amino acids. V was trimmed by 0 bases and J by 4 bases, leaving 13 bases between them. Germline assignment: CDR1 LGHNA and CDR2 YSLEER. As DNA, the CDR3 is TGCGCCAGCAGCCAAGAAGGGTTGGGGCCTTACGAGCAGTACTTC. It yields the protein CASSQEGLGPYEQYF.

V usage is TRBV6-6 and J usage is TRBJ2-2; 10 nucleotides agree with TRBD2. Germline V gene sequence: CDR1 MNHNY, CDR2 SVGAGI (reference sequence). Unmatched junction bases numbered 3, after V lost 0 bases and J lost 5 bases. CDR3 size: 16 residues. CDR3 sequence: CASSYSLAGVTGELFF. CDR3 coding DNA: TGTGCCAGCAGTTACTCTCTAGCGGGAGTTACCGGGGAGCTGTTTTTT.

The table lists this clone with a few counts. The chain joins TRBV28 to TRBJ1-5; weak D call: TRBD1 (5 bases). Germline assignment: CDR1 MDHEN and CDR2 SYDVKM. Trimming left V 5 bases short and J 9 bases short, with 14 bases between. This CDR3 is 13 amino acids long. DNA of the CDR3: TGTGCCAGCAGTGAGCCCAGGGAAATGCCCCAGCATTTT. It encodes CASSEPREMPQHF.

This rearrangement joins TRBV25-1 to TRBJ2-1; TRBD2 aligns across 13 bases. CDR1 is MGHDK, CDR2 SYGVNS, per germline. V dropped 6 bases and J dropped 9; count of bases not matched to a gene: 5. The CDR3 is 14 residues long. CDR3 coding DNA: TGTGCCAGCAGACTAGCGGGAGGGCTGGGTGAGCAGTTCTTC. Translated, it gives CASRLAGGLGEQFF.

The chain is built from TRBV25-1 and TRBJ2-1; maybe TRBD2 (6 bases). This CDR3 has 11 amino acids. V lost 8 bases to trimming and J lost 9 bases, with 11 bases between them. Germline CDR1 MGHDK, CDR2 SYGVNS. The CDR3 nucleotides are TGTGCCAGCGAGGGAGGTGGTGAGCAGTTCTTC. Translated, it gives CASEGGGEQFF.

The V gene is TRBV7-8, the J gene TRBJ1-6; 8 bases agree with TRBD1. J gave up 9 bases and V 5 bases, and 9 bases lay outside the gene matches. The germline V gene has CDR1 SGHVS and CDR2 FQNEAQ. The CDR3 is made up of 15 amino acids. CDR3 DNA sequence: TGTGCCAGCAGCGCCCGGACAGGGTCGATTTCACCCCTCCACTTT. This encodes CASSARTGSISPLHF.

The chain links TRBV4-1 to TRBJ1-1; D perhaps matches TRBD1 (5 bases). There are 14 residues in the CDR3. The V and J ends lost 2 bases and 4 bases respectively, with 11 bases between them. Germline V CDR1 and CDR2: MGHRA, YSYEKL. CDR3 loop: CASSQRQGGTEAFF. The CDR3 bases are TGCGCCAGCAGCCAACGCCAGGGCGGCACTGAAGCTTTCTTT.

The rearrangement uses TRBV6-4 and TRBJ2-5; D is possibly TRBD1 (5 bases). The V and J ends lost 0 bases and 1 base respectively, with 9 bases between them. The CDR3 has 15 residues. Germline assignment: CDR1 MRHNA and CDR2 SNTAGT. In DNA, the CDR3 is TGTGCCAGCAGTGACTCGGGGCGGTTCCAAGAGACCCAGTACTTC. Its protein is CASSDSGRFQETQYF.

The chain combines TRBV5-1 with TRBJ1-2; maybe TRBD1 (6 bases). The CDR3 is made up of 15 amino acids. In germline, CDR1 is SGHRS, CDR2 YFSETQ. V was cut by 4 bases and J by 5 bases, with 18 bases left in between. The CDR3, as DNA: TGCGCCAGCAGCCCCCTGAGGGGGTCGGGATATGGCTACACCTTC. Translation: CASSPLRGSGYGYTF.

The chain combines TRBV5-1 with TRBJ2-1; TRBD1 matches at 9 bases. V gave up 0 bases and J gave up 3 bases; unmatched junction bases: 7. This CDR3 has 17 amino acids. Germline V CDR1 and CDR2: SGHRS, YFSETQ. The CDR3: CASSLALTGGNYNEQFF. CDR3 in DNA: TGCGCCAGCAGCTTGGCCCTGACAGGGGGTAACTACAATGAGCAGTTCTTC.

The chain recombines TRBV4-2 with TRBJ2-1, with D tentatively TRBD2 (6 bases). The CDR3 contains 14 residues. Germline CDR1 LGHNA, CDR2 YNFKEQ. V lost 4 bases and J lost 5, with 12 bases in between. CDR3 nucleotide sequence: TGTGCCAGCAGCCCCCGGGGGTTAAACAATGAGCAGTTCTTC. Amino acid sequence: CASSPRGLNNEQFF.

The chain joins TRBV30 to TRBJ1-5; TRBD1 might be the D (6 bases). There are 17 residues in the CDR3. V gave up 2 bases and J gave up 5 bases, with 22 bases separating them. Germline CDR1 GTSNPN, CDR2 SVGIG (reference sequence). The CDR3 here is CAWSPRQGGGRYQPQHF. CDR3 coding DNA: TGTGCCTGGAGTCCACGACAAGGGGGGGGCCGTTATCAGCCCCAGCATTTT. Supplemented by reference TRBV30 and TRBJ1-5, the full variable domain reads SQTIHQWPATLVQPVGSPLSLECTVEGTSNPNLYWYRQAAGRGLQLLFYSVGIGQISSEVPQNLSASRPQDRQFILSSKKLLLSDSGFYLCAWSPRQGGGRYQPQHFGDGTRLSIL.

This clone occurred once. The chain has TRBV27 and TRBJ1-2, with 8 positions matching TRBD1. This CDR3 region has 15 residues. After removal of 4 bases from V and 3 bases from J, the junction contained 7 bases not matched to a gene. Germline CDR1 and CDR2: MNHEY and SMNVEV (reference sequence). The CDR3 is CASSSQGGFDYGYTF. The CDR3 region has the DNA TGTGCCAGCAGTTCACAGGGGGGGTTTGACTATGGCTACACCTTC.

This clone was seen once. This chain joins TRBV9 and TRBJ2-2, with D uncertain. This CDR3 has 14 residues. The ends were cut back, 4 bases at V and 6 bases at J, with 13 bases in the middle. Germline V gene data show CDR1 as SGDLS and CDR2 as YYNGEE. The CDR3: CASSPRSPSGELFF. In nucleotides, the CDR3 is TGTGCCAGCAGCCCCCGGAGCCCGTCCGGGGAGCTGTTTTTT.

The chain is built from TRBV6-6 and TRBJ2-7, with 9 positions matching TRBD1. There are 13 residues in the CDR3. Germline CDR1 and CDR2: MNHNY and SVGAGI (reference sequence). J gave up 4 bases and V 5 bases, and 3 bases lay outside the gene matches. The CDR3 DNA reads as TGTGCCAGCAGTCGGGACAGGGAATACGAGCAGTACTTC. It yields the protein CASSRDREYEQYF.